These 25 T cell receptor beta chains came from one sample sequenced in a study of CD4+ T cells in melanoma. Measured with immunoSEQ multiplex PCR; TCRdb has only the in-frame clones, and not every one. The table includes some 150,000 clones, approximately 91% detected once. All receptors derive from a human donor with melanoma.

In DNA form, the CDR3 reads TGTGCCAGCAGCTTAGCGGGTAGTAGCTCGGCCAAAAACATTCAGTACTTC. It codes for CASSLAGSSSAKNIQYF. The rearrangement links TRBV7-9 to TRBJ2-4; D unresolved. The CDR3 has 17 amino acids. The germline V gene encodes CDR1 SEHNR and CDR2 FQNEAQ (reference sequence). V lost 0 bases and J 1 base, leaving 13 bases between the germline ends.

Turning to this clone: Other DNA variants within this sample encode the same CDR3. DNA for the CDR3: TGTGCCAGCAGCGCATACAATGAGCAGTTCTTC. This encodes CASSAYNEQFF. The V gene is TRBV5-6, the J gene TRBJ2-1, with D uncertain. Germline CDR1 and CDR2: SGHDT and YYEEEE. V lost 4 bases and J lost 4, with 3 bases in between. The CDR3 runs 11 residues.

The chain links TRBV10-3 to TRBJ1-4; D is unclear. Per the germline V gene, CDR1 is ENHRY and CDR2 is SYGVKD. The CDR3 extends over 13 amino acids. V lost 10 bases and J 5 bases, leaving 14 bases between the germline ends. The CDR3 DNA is TGTGCCAGTCGGGTTGGCCTAAATGAAAAACTGTTTTTT. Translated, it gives CASRVGLNEKLFF.

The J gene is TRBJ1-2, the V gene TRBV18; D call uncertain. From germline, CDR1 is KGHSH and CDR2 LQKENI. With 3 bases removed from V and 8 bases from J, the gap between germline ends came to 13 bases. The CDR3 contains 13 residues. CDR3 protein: CASSPLTLEGYTF. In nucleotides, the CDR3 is TGTGCCAGCTCACCGCTAACATTAGAAGGCTACACCTTC.

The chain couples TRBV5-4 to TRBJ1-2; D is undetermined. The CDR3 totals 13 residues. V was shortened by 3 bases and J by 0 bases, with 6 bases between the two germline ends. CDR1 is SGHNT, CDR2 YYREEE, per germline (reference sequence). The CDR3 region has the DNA TGTGCCAGCAGCTCACAAACTAACTATGGCTACACCTTC. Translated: CASSSQTNYGYTF.

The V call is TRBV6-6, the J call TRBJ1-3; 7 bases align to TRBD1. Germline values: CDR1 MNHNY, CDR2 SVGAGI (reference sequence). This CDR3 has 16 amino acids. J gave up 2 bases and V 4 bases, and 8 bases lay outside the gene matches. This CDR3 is CASSSAQGGTGNTIYF. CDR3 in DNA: TGTGCCAGCAGTTCGGCGCAGGGGGGCACTGGAAACACCATATATTTT.

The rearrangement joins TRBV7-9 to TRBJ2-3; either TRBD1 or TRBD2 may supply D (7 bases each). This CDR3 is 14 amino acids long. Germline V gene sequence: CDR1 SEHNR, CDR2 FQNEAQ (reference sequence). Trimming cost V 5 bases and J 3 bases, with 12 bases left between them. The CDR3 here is CASSPQGGTDTQYF. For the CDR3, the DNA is TGTGCCAGCAGCCCTCAGGGGGGGACAGATACGCAGTATTTT.

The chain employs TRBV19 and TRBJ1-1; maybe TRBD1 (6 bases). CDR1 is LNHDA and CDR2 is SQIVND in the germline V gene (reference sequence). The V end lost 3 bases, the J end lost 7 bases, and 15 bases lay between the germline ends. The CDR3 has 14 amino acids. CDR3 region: CASSMAVGGGEAFF. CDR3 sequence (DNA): TGTGCCAGTAGTATGGCTGTGGGGGGCGGTGAAGCTTTCTTT.

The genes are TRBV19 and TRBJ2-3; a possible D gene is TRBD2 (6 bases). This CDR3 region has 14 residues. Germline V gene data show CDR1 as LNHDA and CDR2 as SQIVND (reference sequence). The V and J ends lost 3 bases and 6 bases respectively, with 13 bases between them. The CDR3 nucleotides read TGTGCCAGTAGTATGGCCCGCGGAGGGGATACGCAGTATTTT. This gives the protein CASSMARGGDTQYF.

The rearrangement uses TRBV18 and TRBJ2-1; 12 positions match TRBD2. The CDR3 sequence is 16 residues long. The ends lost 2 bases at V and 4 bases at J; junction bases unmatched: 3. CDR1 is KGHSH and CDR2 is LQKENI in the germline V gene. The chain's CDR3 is CASSPTSGGQYNEQFF. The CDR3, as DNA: TGTGCCAGCTCACCAACTAGCGGGGGGCAATACAATGAGCAGTTCTTC.

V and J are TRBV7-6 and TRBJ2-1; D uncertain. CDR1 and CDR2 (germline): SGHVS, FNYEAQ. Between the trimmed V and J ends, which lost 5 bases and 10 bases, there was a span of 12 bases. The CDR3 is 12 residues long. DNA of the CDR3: TGTGCCAGCAGCCGTGAGCTGGGGGAGCAGTTCTTC. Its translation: CASSRELGEQFF.

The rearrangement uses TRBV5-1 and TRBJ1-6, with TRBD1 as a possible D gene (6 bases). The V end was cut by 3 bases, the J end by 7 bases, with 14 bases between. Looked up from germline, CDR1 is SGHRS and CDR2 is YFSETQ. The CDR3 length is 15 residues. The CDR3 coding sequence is TGCGCCAGCAGCTCTCAGGGGACGGGGAATTCACCCCTCCACTTT. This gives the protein CASSSQGTGNSPLHF.

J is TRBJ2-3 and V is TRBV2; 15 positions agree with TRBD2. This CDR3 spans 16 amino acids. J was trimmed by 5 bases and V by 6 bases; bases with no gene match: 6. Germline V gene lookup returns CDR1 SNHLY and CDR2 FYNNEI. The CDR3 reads CASRAGLAGGLDTQYF. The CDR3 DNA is TGTGCCAGCAGAGCCGGACTAGCGGGGGGGCTAGATACGCAGTATTTT.

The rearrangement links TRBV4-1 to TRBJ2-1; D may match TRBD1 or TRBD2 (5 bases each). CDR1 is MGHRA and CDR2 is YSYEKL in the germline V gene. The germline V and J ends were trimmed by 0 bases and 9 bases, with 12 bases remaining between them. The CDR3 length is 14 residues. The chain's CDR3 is CASSQEGEASEQFF. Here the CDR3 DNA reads TGCGCCAGCAGCCAAGAGGGGGAAGCCTCTGAGCAGTTCTTC.

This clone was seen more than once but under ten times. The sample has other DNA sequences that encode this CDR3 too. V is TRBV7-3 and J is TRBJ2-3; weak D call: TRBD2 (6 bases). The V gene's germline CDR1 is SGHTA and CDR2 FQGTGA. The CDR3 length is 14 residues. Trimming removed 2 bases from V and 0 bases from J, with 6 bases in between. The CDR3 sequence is CASSLGTSTDTQYF. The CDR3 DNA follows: TGTGCCAGCAGCTTAGGGACTAGCACAGATACGCAGTATTTT.

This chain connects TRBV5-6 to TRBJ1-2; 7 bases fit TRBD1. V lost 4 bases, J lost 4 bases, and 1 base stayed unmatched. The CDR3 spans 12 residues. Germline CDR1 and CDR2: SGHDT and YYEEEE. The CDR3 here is CASSRTGYGYTF. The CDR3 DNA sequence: TGTGCCAGCAGCCGGACAGGCTATGGCTACACCTTC.

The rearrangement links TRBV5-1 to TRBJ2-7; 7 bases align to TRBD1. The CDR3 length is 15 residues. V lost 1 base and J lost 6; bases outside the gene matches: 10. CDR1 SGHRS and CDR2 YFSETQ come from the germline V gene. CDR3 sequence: CASSLFRGGQSEQYF. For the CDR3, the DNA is TGCGCCAGCAGCTTGTTTAGAGGGGGCCAGAGCGAGCAGTACTTC.

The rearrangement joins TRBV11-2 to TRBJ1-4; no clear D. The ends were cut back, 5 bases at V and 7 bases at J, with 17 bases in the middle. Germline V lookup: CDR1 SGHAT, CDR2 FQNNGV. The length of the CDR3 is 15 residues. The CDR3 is CASSPDGGEGEKLFF. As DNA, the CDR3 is TGTGCCAGCAGCCCGGACGGCGGGGAGGGTGAAAAACTGTTTTTT.

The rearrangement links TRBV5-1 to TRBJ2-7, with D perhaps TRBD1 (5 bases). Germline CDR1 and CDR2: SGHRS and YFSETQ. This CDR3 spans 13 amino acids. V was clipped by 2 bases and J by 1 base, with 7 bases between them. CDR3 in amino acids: CASSFDRSYEQYF. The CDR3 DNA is TGCGCCAGCAGCTTTGACAGATCCTACGAGCAGTACTTC.

The CDR3 DNA reads as TGTGCCAGTACCTTAAAACAGGGGATTTTCGCCGGGGAGCTGTTTTTT. Translation: CASTLKQGIFAGELFF. This sequence joins TRBV19 and TRBJ2-2; 7 bases match TRBD1. V gave up 7 bases and J gave up 6 bases; unmatched junction bases: 14. The CDR3 length is 16 residues. Germline CDR1 LNHDA, CDR2 SQIVND (reference sequence). Drawing the rest from reference TRBV19 and TRBJ2-2, the complete variable domain is DGGITQSPKYLFRKEGQNVTLSCEQNLNHDAMYWYRQDPGQGLRLIYYSQIVNDFQKGDIAEGYSVSREKKESFPLTVTSAQKNPTAFYLCASTLKQGIFAGELFFGEGSRLTVL.

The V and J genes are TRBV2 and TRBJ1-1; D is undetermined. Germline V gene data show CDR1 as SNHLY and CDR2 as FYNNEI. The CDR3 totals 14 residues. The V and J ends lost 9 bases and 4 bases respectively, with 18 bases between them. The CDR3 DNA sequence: TGTGCCAGTACTGCGGGTCCCGGAGGCACTGAAGCTTTCTTT. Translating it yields CASTAGPGGTEAFF.

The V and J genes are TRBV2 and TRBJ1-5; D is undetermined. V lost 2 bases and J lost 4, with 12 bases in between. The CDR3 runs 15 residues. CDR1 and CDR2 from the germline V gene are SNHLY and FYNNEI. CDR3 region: CASSELALPNQPQHF. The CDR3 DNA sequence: TGTGCCAGCAGTGAATTAGCGTTGCCGAATCAGCCCCAGCATTTT.

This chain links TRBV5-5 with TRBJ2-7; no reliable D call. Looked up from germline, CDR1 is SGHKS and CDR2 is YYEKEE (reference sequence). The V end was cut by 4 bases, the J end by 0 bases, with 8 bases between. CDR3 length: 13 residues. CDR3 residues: CASSHQNSYEQYF. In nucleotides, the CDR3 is TGTGCCAGCAGCCACCAGAACTCCTACGAGCAGTACTTC.

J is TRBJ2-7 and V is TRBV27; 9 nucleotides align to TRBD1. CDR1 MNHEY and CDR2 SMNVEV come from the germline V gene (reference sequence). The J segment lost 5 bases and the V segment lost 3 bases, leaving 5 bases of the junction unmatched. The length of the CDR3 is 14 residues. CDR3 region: CASSLGTGPHEQYF. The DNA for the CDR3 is TGTGCCAGCAGTTTGGGGACAGGGCCCCACGAGCAGTACTTC.

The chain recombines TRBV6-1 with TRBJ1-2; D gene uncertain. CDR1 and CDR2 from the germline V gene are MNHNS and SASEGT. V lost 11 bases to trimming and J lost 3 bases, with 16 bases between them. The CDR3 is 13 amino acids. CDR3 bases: TGTGCCGGTAGACTGGGGTCGGACTATGGCTACACCTTC. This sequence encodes CAGRLGSDYGYTF.